The clone carrying this TCR beta chain was detected ten times or more. The antigen is not known. One entry per CDR3 protein, called by TCRdb with MiXCR from the RT-PCR reads. The sample holds a few hundred thousand distinct CDR3 sequences, around 13% seen once. The sample is drawn from a study of response to subunit inactivated influenza vaccine. Study findings and constraints: It was suggested by the authors that few new T cells are recruited by each seasonal influenza vaccination.

CDR3 size: 15 residues. The V and J genes are TRBV21-1 and TRBJ2-5; the table names TRBD2, a call not compared with the DNA. TRBV21-1 is termed a pseudogene. The source is a man between 45 and 60 years old who received an inactivated influenza vaccine. The input for sequencing was PBMCs from blood, taken 11 to 12 days after vaccination. CDR3 region: CASSKATDPGETQYF. CDR3 in DNA: TGTGCCAGCAGCAAGGCGACAGACCCGGGGGAGACCCAGTACTTC.